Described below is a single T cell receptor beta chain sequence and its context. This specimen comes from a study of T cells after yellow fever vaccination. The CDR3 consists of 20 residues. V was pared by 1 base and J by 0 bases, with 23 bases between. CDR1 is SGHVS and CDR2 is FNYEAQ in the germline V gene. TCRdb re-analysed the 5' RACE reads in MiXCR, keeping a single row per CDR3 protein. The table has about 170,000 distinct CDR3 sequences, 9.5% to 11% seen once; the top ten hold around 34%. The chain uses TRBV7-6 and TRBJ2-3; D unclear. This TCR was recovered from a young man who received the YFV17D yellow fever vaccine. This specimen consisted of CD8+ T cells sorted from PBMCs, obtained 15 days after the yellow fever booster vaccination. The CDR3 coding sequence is TGTGCCAGCAGCTTAGACTCGGGTGCAAGTGCCCCTTCTAGCACAGATACGCAGTATTTT. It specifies CASSLDSGASAPSSTDTQYF.